The subject of this entry is one T cell receptor beta chain. Its target antigen remains unknown. No base-level quality is on record; no much larger clone is a single base apart. V is trimmed back by 5 bases and J by 4 bases, and the junction contains 11 bases that no gene match accounts for. Reading from cysteine to phenylalanine, the CDR3 counts 15 amino acids. Only the CDR3 DNA is retained, 45 bases long and in frame from the first base. Via the germline V gene (reference sequence), CDR1 is SGHKS and CDR2 YYEKEE. Preparation of the library involved the immunoSEQ multiplex PCR assay. A mixture of 60 forward primers for TCR Vbeta segments and 13 reverse primers for TCR Jbeta segments was used in the multiplex PCR. A multiplex PCR assay on genomic DNA amplified the CDR3 region of rearranged TCR beta genes. On the Illumina HiSeq System, the amplified TCR beta libraries were sequenced as 87-base-pair reads. In the paper's pipeline: A later analysis tallied 80 million to 95 million unique TCR beta chains across the 550 to 850 repertoires, and some 10 million of those chains were shared by two or more donors. A nearest-neighbor algorithm error-corrected the raw reads and collapsed the reads into unique sequences, merging closely related sequences to remove PCR and sequencing errors. V, D and J gene segments were assigned by aligning CDR3 sequences to IMGT reference sequences. For a sequence to be retained, at least a six-nucleotide match to both a V gene segment and a J gene segment was required. A rearrangement counted as productive if the CDR3 had no stop codons and remained in frame with V and J, and every other rearrangement counted as non-productive. Following IMGT convention, CDR3 was defined as the stretch from the second conserved V-encoded cysteine up to the conserved J-encoded phenylalanine. In an earlier analysis of around 600 of the donors, sequences lacking an unambiguous match to a single V gene segment were excluded. An earlier analysis of several hundred of the donors called V segments functional above 56.7% productive rearrangements and segregating when the between-donor standard deviation exceeded 5%. To diagnose cytomegalovirus status from the catalog of TCR beta chain sequences, a statistical classification framework was built. In a later analysis, V and J genes were assigned by comparing TCR nucleotide sequences against IMGT/GENE-DB human TR gene sequences. The TCRdist pipeline was used in a later analysis to assign CDR3 sequences and most-parsimonious VDJ recombination scenarios. In a later analysis, each TCR beta chain was defined by its CDR3 amino acid sequence together with its V-gene family, and reads lacking a unique V-gene family were excluded. As a way to deal with suspected cross-contamination and a sequencing artifact, a later analysis dropped 450 to 600 nucleotide sequences that were highly shared and had low generation probability. In a later analysis, a clonal expansion index for each public chain was calculated from normalized within-repertoire ranks of inferred template counts. A later analysis computed generation probabilities with a VDJ recombination model fitted to out-of-frame rearrangements, and checked the results against IGoR. In a later analysis, hypergeometric tests were used to score TCR-TCR, TCR-HLA and TCR-CMV co-occurrence, with a repertoire-size bias correction applied to TCR pairs. In a later analysis, false discovery rates were estimated by permuting HLA or CMV assignments 20 times. In a later analysis, co-occurring TCRs were grouped using DBSCAN, and TCRdist sequence similarity was added for clustering within HLA-allele-positive subsets. Co-occurrence clustering excluded repertoires with fewer than 30,000 or more than 120,000 public chains, plus five with anomalous nucleotide sharing. Entries here come from immuneACCESS through TCRdb and include only in-frame sequences with V and J called. Some clones fail to appear in such tables; in the studies checked, an unresolved V gene covers under half of the shortfall, and the cause of the remainder is unknown. The D gene and trimming were derived from the DNA, and the V and J assignments and clone size from that table. In this sample the table shows 85,000 to 130,000 clones, roughly 80% of which occur a single time. The biggest ten clones account for 2% to 3% of the sample.

In total, 666 healthy bone marrow donors made up the cohort. At the time of sampling, every cohort member was nominally healthy, though immune exposures that went unrecorded were likely present. The donor was CMV seronegative and belonged to the group of 352 seronegative cohort members. A peripheral blood sample was collected from each donor, and TCR beta sequencing was performed on peripheral blood mononuclear cells. Genomic DNA extraction from the blood cell samples was performed with the Qiagen DNeasy Blood Extraction Kit. This entry comes from a study of cytomegalovirus exposure and HLA in healthy donors (dated by TCRdb to the late 2010s). At the level of the whole study: An earlier analysis of approximately 640 of the donors reported 250 to 350 Gb of sequence data and some 120 million unique TCR beta sequences from around 200 million T cells. A separate validation cohort of 100 to 150 different subjects was used in addition to the 666-subject first cohort. To study patterns of TCR occurrence, a later analysis re-analyzed previously published TCR beta repertoires from 600 to 750 donors and added high-resolution HLA genotyping. Typing coverage varied by locus: roughly 620-630 donors for A, B, C, DRB1 and DQB1; more than 500 for DQA1; 606 for DPA1; some 470 for DPB1. The aim of the study was to test whether cataloging public T cell receptors could identify signatures of past pathogen exposure. Every repertoire in the discovery cohort had been generated on one and the same sequencing platform. About five DR-DQ haplotypes were treated as single units for association and clustering because of strong linkage in the cohort. Rather than drawing on any new phenotypic data, the later analysis identified candidate immune exposures from TCR beta sequences and the way those sequences occurred across donors. Among the roughly 390 genotyped donors, under 90% belonged to the genetic ancestry cluster associated with self-reported Caucasian donors. Among about 400 genotyped donors of the cohort, an average of around 240,000 unique TCR beta nucleotide sequences was sequenced per donor, of which approximately 18% were non-productive. An early release covering 550 to 650 HLA-typed donors comprised 250 to 350 gigabases of sequencing data and tens of millions of unique TCR sequences. To predict cytomegalovirus infection status, the study combined high-throughput TCR immunosequencing, statistical association of individual TCRs with disease status, and machine learning. An earlier analysis of approximately 500 of the donors applied high-throughput TCR beta sequencing to assess whether each TCR beta V gene segment acted as functional or pseudogenic. Class I and class II HLA loci were covered by the typing at four-digit resolution. A later genetic analysis used genome-wide SNP genotypes for about 65% of the roughly 670 donors, treating that subset as a discovery cohort. Alongside the repertoire data, information on donor age, sex, ethnicity and CMV serostatus was compiled. Using immunosequencing, the study profiled T cell repertoires from 666 subjects and related those repertoires to cytomegalovirus serostatus.

The paper's findings and limits, for the study overall: A cluster of highly shared sequence variants was judged likely to represent a technical artifact of the sequencing pipeline. CMV serostatus was the only immune exposure information available for the cohort. The study gave a list of about 160 TCR beta chains associated with cytomegalovirus. A later analysis found that HLA-associated TCR beta chains were more clonally expanded and had lower generation probabilities than equally common non-associated chains. Compared with the 666-donor mean, donors in an Asian-associated ancestry cluster had fewer N-insertions in productive TCRs, according to a later genetic analysis. The presence/absence analyses assumed that sequencing depth was roughly uniform across donors, and that assumption may not be true. Correlated functional status among segregating V segments might be attributable to linkage disequilibrium, but an unknown experimental factor could not be ruled out. In a later analysis, some 18,000 TCR beta sequences were associated with specific HLA alleles at a false discovery rate of 0.05. A later analysis found that most CMV-associated TCR beta chains appeared HLA-restricted, with HLA associations seemingly driven largely by CMV exposure. In an earlier analysis of about 600 of the donors, most TCR beta V segments appeared in productive rearrangements about 87% or about 30% of the time, broadly matching IMGT annotations. It was suggested by the authors that the approach could potentially be generalized to other disease states and immunological phenotypes. The cohort was sequenced for TCR beta chains only, and without alpha or paired-chain data the features that could be detected were limited. A later analysis found that TCR association rates varied across HLA loci, with DRB1 alleles showing the most associated TCRs and HLA-C alleles the fewest. An association between a missense DCLRE1C variant and V-gene and J-gene trimming of TCR beta chains was found in a later genetic analysis and replicated in an independent cohort. In a later analysis, several top co-occurrence clusters were reported to appear linked to parvovirus B19, influenza, CMV and Epstein-Barr virus. A few of the identified cytomegalovirus-associated TCR beta chains were confirmed in vitro to be specific for cytomegalovirus antigens. Across donors, most TCR sequences were observed very rarely, whereas some public TCRs were present in many individuals. Some IMGT-functional V segments, including TRBV6-2 and TRBV6-3, could not be told apart with the 87-base-pair reads, so those segments were excluded. The classifier was reported to diagnose cytomegalovirus status with high specificity and sensitivity in both the original and validation cohorts. A further reported finding was that TCR beta sequences accurately predicted the HLA-A and HLA-B alleles for most subjects in the first cohort. The earlier analysis of approximately 590 of the donors excluded some 15 rarely observed V segments, including chromosome 9 orphons, because counts were too low. Because HLA typing was missing for some donors at each locus, association tests included only the typed subset. Strong co-occurrence of HLA alleles, especially DR and DQ, made assigning TCR associations to individual alleles difficult.

This sequence was found in a middle-aged man in good health and CMV-seronegative. Recombination connected TRBV5-5 to TRBJ2-5; the junction holds 7 bases that match TRBD1. The specimen sequenced was PBMCs. The CDR3 is CASREQGSGRETQYF. The nucleotide sequence reads TGTGCCAGCAGGGAACAGGGGTCTGGGAGAGAGACCCAGTACTTC.